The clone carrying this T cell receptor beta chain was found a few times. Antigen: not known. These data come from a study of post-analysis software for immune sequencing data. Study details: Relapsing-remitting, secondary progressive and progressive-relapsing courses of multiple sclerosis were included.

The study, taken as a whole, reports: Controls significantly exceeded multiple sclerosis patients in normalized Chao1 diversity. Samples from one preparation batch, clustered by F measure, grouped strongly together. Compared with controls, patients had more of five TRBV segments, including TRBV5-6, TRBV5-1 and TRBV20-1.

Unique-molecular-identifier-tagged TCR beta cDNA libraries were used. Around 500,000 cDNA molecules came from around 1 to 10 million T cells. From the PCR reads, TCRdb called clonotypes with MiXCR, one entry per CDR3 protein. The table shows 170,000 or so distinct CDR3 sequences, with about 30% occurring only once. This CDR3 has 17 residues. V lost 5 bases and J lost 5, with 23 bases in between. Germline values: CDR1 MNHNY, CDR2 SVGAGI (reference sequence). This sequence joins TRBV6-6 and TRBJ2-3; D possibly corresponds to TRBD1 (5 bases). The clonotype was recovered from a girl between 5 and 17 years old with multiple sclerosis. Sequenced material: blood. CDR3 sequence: CASSPHRTQVYGDTQYF. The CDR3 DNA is TGTGCCAGCAGTCCCCACCGGACACAAGTTTACGGAGATACGCAGTATTTT.